One and the same sample provided the 16 T cell receptor beta chains below, sequenced in a study of shared clonotypes between healthy human individuals. Sequencing was performed with immunoSEQ multiplex PCR; in TCRdb, only in-frame clones are kept and a portion is missing. The data contain over a million clones, about four fifths of them singletons. The specimen sequenced was memory CD4+ T cells from PBMCs. Subset: CD45RA-negative fraction. All receptors derive from a man aged 18 to 30 in good health. Some clones in this sample may be carry-over from other donors' samples.

The rearrangement joins TRBV5-6 to TRBJ2-7; D is possibly TRBD1 or TRBD2 (5 bases each). The CDR3 is made up of 17 amino acids. Trimming cost V 3 bases and J 2 bases, with 21 bases left between them. Germline CDR1 is SGHDT and CDR2 is YYEEEE. CDR3 bases: TGTGCCAGCAGCTCCCGGAGATTCGGGGCAACCACCTACGAGCAGTACTTC. Protein sequence: CASSSRRFGATTYEQYF.

A single count supports this clone. The rearrangement joins TRBV18 to TRBJ2-3; D ambiguous. Germline values: CDR1 KGHSH, CDR2 LQKENI. The CDR3 runs 12 residues. Trimming stripped 6 bases from V and 5 bases from J, with 9 bases between. The CDR3 region has the DNA TGTGCCAGCTCTCTCAGTATAGATACGCAGTATTTT. It codes for CASSLSIDTQYF.

The chain employs TRBV28 and TRBJ1-2; D call uncertain. V dropped 2 bases and J dropped 0 bases, with 7 bases sitting between them. Germline V gene sequence: CDR1 MDHEN, CDR2 SYDVKM. This CDR3 region has 14 residues. DNA for the CDR3: TGTGCCAGCAGTTTAAGGACCGCTAACTATGGCTACACCTTC. It specifies CASSLRTANYGYTF.

This CDR3 reads CASSDRAYGYTF. The CDR3 DNA follows: TGTGCCAGCTCAGACCGGGCCTATGGCTACACCTTC. The rearrangement links TRBV18 to TRBJ1-2; no clear D gene. The CDR3 runs 12 residues. V lost 5 bases and J lost 4, with 8 bases in between. In germline, CDR1 is KGHSH, CDR2 LQKENI.

The table lists this clone with a few counts. The J gene is TRBJ2-7, the V gene TRBV9, with TRBD1 identical over 8 bases. V shed 0 bases, J shed 3 bases, and the junction held 5 bases outside the gene matches. The germline gives CDR1 SGDLS, CDR2 YYNGEE. The CDR3 has 15 amino acids. The CDR3 sequence is CASSVGQGSYYEQYF. The CDR3, as DNA: TGTGCCAGCAGCGTAGGACAGGGGTCCTACTACGAGCAGTACTTC.

The chain joins TRBV4-3 to TRBJ2-5, with a possible D match to TRBD2 (6 bases). The germline V and J ends were trimmed by 1 base and 1 base, with 13 bases remaining between them. This CDR3 region has 16 residues. Germline V gene sequence: CDR1 LGHNA, CDR2 YSLEER. CDR3 sequence: CASSQASGTGQETQYF. DNA for the CDR3: TGCGCCAGCAGCCAAGCTTCGGGGACTGGCCAAGAGACCCAGTACTTC.

The chain has TRBV7-8 and TRBJ2-7; unclear D gene. The CDR3 runs 16 residues. Looked up from germline, CDR1 is SGHVS and CDR2 is FQNEAQ. Trimming shortened V by 5 bases and J by 4 bases, and 21 bases separated the two germline ends. The DNA for the CDR3 is TGTGCCAGCAGCACCTCAGTACGGACCGCGCTTTACGAGCAGTACTTC. It yields the protein CASSTSVRTALYEQYF.

The J gene is TRBJ2-3, the V gene TRBV1; the D call TRBD2 from the table was never checked on the DNA. TRBV1 is a documented pseudogene. The length of the CDR3 is 16 residues. The CDR3 coding sequence is TGCACCAGCAGCCAAATTAGCGGGAGAAGGACAGATACGCAGTATTTT. It codes for CTSSQISGRRTDTQYF.

V is TRBV29-1 and J is TRBJ2-4; a possible D gene is TRBD2 (6 bases). The V end was cut by 5 bases, the J end by 1 base, with 12 bases between. CDR3 length equals 14 residues. In germline, CDR1 is SQVTM, CDR2 ANQGSEA. Here the CDR3 reads CSVRGNLAKNIQYF. The DNA for the CDR3 is TGCAGCGTTCGGGGGAATCTGGCCAAAAACATTCAGTACTTC.

This clone was recorded at least ten times. The same CDR3 arises from other DNA sequences in this sample as well. The rearrangement links TRBV5-4 to TRBJ1-4; weak D call: TRBD1 (5 bases). V dropped 4 bases and J dropped 0 bases, with 13 bases sitting between them. This CDR3 contains 16 residues. Germline V gene data show CDR1 as SGHNT and CDR2 as YYREEE (reference sequence). In DNA, the CDR3 is TGTGCCAGCAGCCCCGGGGCGGGTGCAACTAATGAAAAACTGTTTTTT. Translating it yields CASSPGAGATNEKLFF.

The chain recombines TRBV29-1 with TRBJ2-3, with D possibly TRBD1 on 7 matching bases. The CDR3 has 15 residues. Germline-derived CDR1 and CDR2 are SQVTM and ANQGSEA. Trimming pared 4 bases from V and 0 bases from J, leaving 14 bases between. The CDR3, as DNA: TGCAGCGTTGTGGCGGGACAGAAGAGCACAGATACGCAGTATTTT. Translation: CSVVAGQKSTDTQYF.

This rearrangement joins TRBV30 to TRBJ2-7; D may be TRBD2 (5 bases). CDR3 size: 13 residues. Germline CDR1 is GTSNPN and CDR2 is SVGIG (reference sequence). V was clipped by 4 bases and J by 2 bases, with 12 bases between them. In DNA, the CDR3 is TGTGCCTGGAATGTCCCGGAGGCCTACGAGCAGTACTTC. This sequence encodes CAWNVPEAYEQYF.

The chain joins TRBV5-1 to TRBJ1-4; D is possibly TRBD1 (6 bases). Germline V gene sequence: CDR1 SGHRS, CDR2 YFSETQ. The CDR3 is 14 amino acids. V was trimmed by 1 base and J by 7 bases, leaving 11 bases between them. CDR3 coding DNA: TGCGCCAGCAGCTTGACAGGGAATGGTGAAAAACTGTTTTTT. Protein: CASSLTGNGEKLFF. Looking up the rest from reference TRBV5-1 and TRBJ1-4 gives the full variable domain: KAGVTQTPRYLIKTRGQQVTLSCSPISGHRSVSWYQQTPGQGLQFLFEYFSETQRNKGNFPGRFSGRQFSNSRSEMNVSTLELGDSALYLCASSLTGNGEKLFFGSGTQLSVL.

Concerning this clone: This sample includes further DNA sequences coding for the same CDR3. The chain has TRBV5-1 and TRBJ2-7, with D unresolved. Trimming took 1 base from V and 6 from J, leaving 5 bases between them. The CDR3 spans 11 residues. Germline assignment: CDR1 SGHRS and CDR2 YFSETQ. This CDR3 is CASSLSGEQYF. The CDR3 DNA is TGCGCCAGCAGCTTGTCAGGCGAGCAGTACTTC. Combining the CDR3 with reference TRBV5-1 and TRBJ2-7 gives the whole variable domain KAGVTQTPRYLIKTRGQQVTLSCSPISGHRSVSWYQQTPGQGLQFLFEYFSETQRNKGNFPGRFSGRQFSNSRSEMNVSTLELGDSALYLCASSLSGEQYFGPGTRLTVT.

The chain couples TRBV18 to TRBJ2-1; 8 bases agree with TRBD1. J gave up 6 bases and V 2 bases, and 18 bases lay outside the gene matches. Germline CDR1 reads KGHSH; CDR2 reads LQKENI. The CDR3 sequence is 19 residues long. The CDR3: CASSPLGQAITQKANEQFF. CDR3 nucleotide sequence: TGTGCCAGCTCACCATTGGGACAGGCCATCACACAAAAAGCCAATGAGCAGTTCTTC.

In regard to this clone: Sequence at one end of the junction differs from germline and may be a read error. V and J are TRBV7-2 and TRBJ2-7, with D unresolved. The CDR3 runs to 12 residues. Per germline, CDR1 SGHTA and CDR2 FQGNSA. In DNA, the CDR3 is TGTGCCAGCAGCTTCCAGTCCTCCGAGCAGTACTTC. Translation gives CASSFQSSEQYF.